The present TCR beta chain was sequenced within a study of blood T cell repertoires in COVID-19. This CDR3 has 14 residues. The germline gives CDR1 SGHNT, CDR2 YYREEE (reference sequence). V gave up 10 bases and J gave up 0 bases; unmatched junction bases: 7. Assay: immunoSEQ multiplex PCR; the TCRdb copy retains only in-frame clones and omits some. This sample carries under 250,000 clones, more than 65% of them seen once, and the ten largest clones take about 13%. Material for sequencing was peripheral blood. The V gene is TRBV5-4, the J gene TRBJ2-3, with 8 nucleotides matching TRBD2. The clonotype was recovered from a human donor in a cohort sampled during active COVID-19. This CDR3 reads CACRIAGSTDTQYF. In DNA, the CDR3 is TGTGCCTGTCGTATAGCGGGGAGCACAGATACGCAGTATTTT.